This is a list of T cell receptor beta chains from one sample in a study of blood T cell repertoires in COVID-19. Sequencing used immunoSEQ multiplex PCR; TCRdb keeps in-frame clones, though not all of them. This sample has approximately 190,000 clones, with approximately 90% found just once. Sample: peripheral blood. The origin of the receptors is a man aged 55 to 70 with active or convalescent COVID-19. The CDR3 runs from the conserved cysteine through the conserved F or W. The D gene is left open where the match is weak. Where a row states a size, it is once, few, many or the class of an expanded clone; other rows omit it.

CDR3nt: TGTGCCAGTAGTATTGCAGGGGGCACCTATAATTCACCCCTCCACTTT
CDR3aa: CASSIAGGTYNSPLHF
v_gene: TRBV19
len: 16
abundance: NA
d_gene: TRBD1
j_gene: TRBJ1-6

CDR3nt: TGTGCCAGCAGCGTAGGAGATTCACCCCTCCACTTT
CDR3aa: CASSVGDSPLHF
v_gene: TRBV9
len: 12
abundance: NA
d_gene: NA
j_gene: TRBJ1-6

CDR3nt: TGTGCCAGCAGCTCCGACAGGGCGAATGAAAAACTGTTTTTT
CDR3aa: CASSSDRANEKLFF
v_gene: TRBV7-8
len: 14
abundance: NA
d_gene: TRBD1
j_gene: TRBJ1-4

CDR3nt: TGCGCCAGCAGCTTGGTGGGGGGAGGCCAGCCAGAGACCCAGTACTTC
CDR3aa: CASSLVGGGQPETQYF
v_gene: TRBV5-1
len: 16
abundance: NA
d_gene: NA
j_gene: TRBJ2-5

CDR3nt: TGTGCCAGCAGCCAAGATGCCCCTCACTTATCCTCTGGAAACACCATATATTTT
CDR3aa: CASSQDAPHLSSGNTIYF
v_gene: TRBV3-1/TRBV3-2
len: 18
abundance: NA
d_gene: NA
j_gene: TRBJ1-3

CDR3nt: TGCGCCAGCAGACTTCAGGGGGGCACAGATACGCAGTATTTT
CDR3aa: CASRLQGGTDTQYF
v_gene: TRBV5-1
len: 14
abundance: NA
d_gene: TRBD1
j_gene: TRBJ2-3

CDR3nt: TGTGCCAGCAGGGAGGGTTTTAATTATGGCTACACCTTC
CDR3aa: CASREGFNYGYTF
v_gene: TRBV12-3/TRBV12-4
len: 13
abundance: NA
d_gene: NA
j_gene: TRBJ1-2

CDR3nt: TGTGCCAGCAGCGCTCCTGTAGCGGGGGGCTACAATGAGCAGTTCTTC
CDR3aa: CASSAPVAGGYNEQFF
v_gene: TRBV9
len: 16
abundance: NA
d_gene: TRBD2
j_gene: TRBJ2-1

CDR3nt: TGCGCCAGCAGTCATGGACAGACTGGGGCCAACGTCCTGACTTTC
CDR3aa: CASSHGQTGANVLTF
v_gene: TRBV23-1
len: 15
abundance: NA
d_gene: NA
j_gene: TRBJ2-6

CDR3nt: TGCGCCAGCAGCAGCCAACCCGGGACAGGGACCTATGGCTACACCTTC
CDR3aa: CASSSQPGTGTYGYTF
v_gene: TRBV5-1
len: 16
abundance: NA
d_gene: TRBD1
j_gene: TRBJ1-2

CDR3nt: TGTGCCATCATACCGGGACAGGGTAGGAGAAGGACTGAAGCTTTCTTT
CDR3aa: CAIIPGQGRRRTEAFF
v_gene: TRBV2
len: 16
abundance: NA
d_gene: TRBD1
j_gene: TRBJ1-1

CDR3nt: TGTGCCAGCAGTTATTCCTCACTCTCGGAGCAGTACTTC
CDR3aa: CASSYSSLSEQYF
v_gene: TRBV7-2
len: 13
abundance: NA
d_gene: NA
j_gene: TRBJ2-7

CDR3nt: TGTGCCAGCAGCCCTGGAGGTGGACAGGGCTCTGGGGCCAACGTCCTGACTTTC
CDR3aa: CASSPGGGQGSGANVLTF
v_gene: TRBV7-9
len: 18
abundance: NA
d_gene: TRBD1
j_gene: TRBJ2-6

CDR3nt: TGCAGTGCTAGTGGTCGGTCTAGCACAGATACGCAGTATTTT
CDR3aa: CSASGRSSTDTQYF
v_gene: TRBV20-1
len: 14
abundance: NA
d_gene: NA
j_gene: TRBJ2-3

CDR3nt: TGTGCCAGCAGCTTGGCCCTGCGGGTGGAGACCCAGTACTTC
CDR3aa: CASSLALRVETQYF
v_gene: TRBV5-6
len: 14
abundance: once
d_gene: NA
j_gene: TRBJ2-5

CDR3nt: TGTGCCTGGAGGGGAGGCGGGGACATTCAGTACTTC
CDR3aa: CAWRGGGDIQYF
v_gene: TRBV30
len: 12
abundance: few
d_gene: NA
j_gene: TRBJ2-4

CDR3nt: TGTGCCTGGAGTTGGAGCTCTGGAAACACCATATATTTT
CDR3aa: CAWSWSSGNTIYF
v_gene: TRBV30
len: 13
abundance: NA
d_gene: NA
j_gene: TRBJ1-3

CDR3nt: TGTGCCAGCAGTCTCGACGTCGAGGGTGGCTATGGCTACACCTTC
CDR3aa: CASSLDVEGGYGYTF
v_gene: TRBV2
len: 15
abundance: NA
d_gene: NA
j_gene: TRBJ1-2

CDR3nt: TGCGCCAGCAGCTTTTCATGGGTAGGGGTCGAGCAGTACTTC
CDR3aa: CASSFSWVGVEQYF
v_gene: TRBV5-1
len: 14
abundance: NA
d_gene: NA
j_gene: TRBJ2-7

CDR3nt: TGTGCCAGCAGTTCCCGGCTAGCGACCCAGTACTTC
CDR3aa: CASSSRLATQYF
v_gene: TRBV6-5
len: 12
abundance: NA
d_gene: NA
j_gene: TRBJ2-5

CDR3nt: TGTGCCAGCAGCTTAGCTCTAGCGGAGTACAATGAGCAGTTCTTC
CDR3aa: CASSLALAEYNEQFF
v_gene: TRBV11-2
len: 15
abundance: NA
d_gene: TRBD2
j_gene: TRBJ2-1

CDR3nt: TGTGCCAGTAGTACTGGCCCTAGCGGGATTCCGCAGCAGTTCTTC
CDR3aa: CASSTGPSGIPQQFF
v_gene: TRBV19
len: 15
abundance: NA
d_gene: TRBD2
j_gene: TRBJ2-1

CDR3nt: TGTGCCAGTAGTAGGGCAGGGTTAGTCTATGGCTACACCTTC
CDR3aa: CASSRAGLVYGYTF
v_gene: TRBV19
len: 14
abundance: NA
d_gene: NA
j_gene: TRBJ1-2

CDR3nt: TGTGCCAGCTCACCGGGGCGGGGAAATACAGATACGCAGTATTTT
CDR3aa: CASSPGRGNTDTQYF
v_gene: TRBV18
len: 15
abundance: NA
d_gene: NA
j_gene: TRBJ2-3

CDR3nt: TGTGCCAGCAGTCTAAGTGAAAAACTGTTTTTT
CDR3aa: CASSLSEKLFF
v_gene: TRBV2
len: 11
abundance: NA
d_gene: NA
j_gene: TRBJ1-4

CDR3nt: TGCGCCAGCAGCTTGGTGGCTTCGGGGTACAACGAGCAGTACTTC
CDR3aa: CASSLVASGYNEQYF
v_gene: TRBV5-1
len: 15
abundance: NA
d_gene: NA
j_gene: TRBJ2-7

CDR3nt: TGTGCCAGCAGCAACCGGGACAGGGGCTTCAATCAGCCCCAGCATTTT
CDR3aa: CASSNRDRGFNQPQHF
v_gene: TRBV7-2
len: 16
abundance: NA
d_gene: TRBD1
j_gene: TRBJ1-5

CDR3nt: TGTGCCATCAGTGTTCCGGGGGTAGCGGGGGGGCCGGATACGCAGTATTTT
CDR3aa: CAISVPGVAGGPDTQYF
v_gene: TRBV10-3
len: 17
abundance: NA
d_gene: TRBD2
j_gene: TRBJ2-3

CDR3nt: TGTGCCAGCAGCCATGAGACAGGGCACTATGGCTACACCTTC
CDR3aa: CASSHETGHYGYTF
v_gene: TRBV3-1/TRBV3-2
len: 14
abundance: NA
d_gene: TRBD1
j_gene: TRBJ1-2

CDR3nt: TGTGCCAGCTCACCACCGGGACAGGGTGGGAATGAGCAGTTCTTC
CDR3aa: CASSPPGQGGNEQFF
v_gene: TRBV18
len: 15
abundance: NA
d_gene: TRBD1
j_gene: TRBJ2-1

CDR3nt: TGTGCCAGCTCTCTTAATAGCGGGGGACCCAGCACAGATACGCAGTATTTT
CDR3aa: CASSLNSGGPSTDTQYF
v_gene: TRBV18
len: 17
abundance: NA
d_gene: TRBD2
j_gene: TRBJ2-3

CDR3nt: TGTGCCAGCAGGTTACAGGGGGGAAACACCATATATTTT
CDR3aa: CASRLQGGNTIYF
v_gene: TRBV12-3/TRBV12-4
len: 13
abundance: NA
d_gene: TRBD1
j_gene: TRBJ1-3

CDR3nt: TGCGCCAGCAGCCACGGACAGGCCGGCTCCTATAATTCACCCCTCCACTTT
CDR3aa: CASSHGQAGSYNSPLHF
v_gene: TRBV4-1
len: 17
abundance: NA
d_gene: TRBD1
j_gene: TRBJ1-6

CDR3nt: TGCGCCAGCAGCCTTTTAAGGGGCCAGAGAGGAAACACCATATATTTT
CDR3aa: CASSLLRGQRGNTIYF
v_gene: TRBV4-1
len: 16
abundance: NA
d_gene: NA
j_gene: TRBJ1-3

CDR3nt: TGTGCCATCAGTGAGTCGAGTCGGTTTTGGTCACCCCTCCACTTT
CDR3aa: CAISESSRFWSPLHF
v_gene: TRBV10-3
len: 15
abundance: NA
d_gene: NA
j_gene: TRBJ1-6

CDR3nt: TGTGCCAGCAGCTTATTGGCAGGTAACACTGAAGCTTTCTTT
CDR3aa: CASSLLAGNTEAFF
v_gene: TRBV7-3
len: 14
abundance: NA
d_gene: NA
j_gene: TRBJ1-1